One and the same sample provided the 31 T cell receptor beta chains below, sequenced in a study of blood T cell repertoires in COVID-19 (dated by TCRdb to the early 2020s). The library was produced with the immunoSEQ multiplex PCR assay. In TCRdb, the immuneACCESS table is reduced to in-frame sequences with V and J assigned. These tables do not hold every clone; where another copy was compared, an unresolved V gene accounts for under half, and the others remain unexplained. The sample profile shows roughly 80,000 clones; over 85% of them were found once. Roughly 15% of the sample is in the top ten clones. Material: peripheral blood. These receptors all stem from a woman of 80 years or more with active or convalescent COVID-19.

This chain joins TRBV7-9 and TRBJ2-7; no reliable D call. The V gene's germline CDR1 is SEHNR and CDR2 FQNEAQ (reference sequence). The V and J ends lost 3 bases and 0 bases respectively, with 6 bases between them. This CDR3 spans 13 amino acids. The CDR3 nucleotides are TGTGCCAGCAGCTTCCCGAGCTCCTACGAGCAGTACTTC. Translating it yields CASSFPSSYEQYF.

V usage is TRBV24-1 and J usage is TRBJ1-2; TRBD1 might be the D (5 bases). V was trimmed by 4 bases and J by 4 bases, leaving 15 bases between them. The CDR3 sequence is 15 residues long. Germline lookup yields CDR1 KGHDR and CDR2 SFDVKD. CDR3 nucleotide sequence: TGTGCCACCAGTGACCGCGCAGGGTCCCTCTATGGCTACACCTTC. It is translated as CATSDRAGSLYGYTF.

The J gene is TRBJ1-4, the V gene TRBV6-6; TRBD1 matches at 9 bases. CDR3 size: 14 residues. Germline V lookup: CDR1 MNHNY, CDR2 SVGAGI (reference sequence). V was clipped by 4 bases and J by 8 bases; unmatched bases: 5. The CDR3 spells CASSWDRDGEKLFF. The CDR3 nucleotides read TGTGCCAGCAGTTGGGACAGGGACGGCGAAAAACTGTTTTTT.

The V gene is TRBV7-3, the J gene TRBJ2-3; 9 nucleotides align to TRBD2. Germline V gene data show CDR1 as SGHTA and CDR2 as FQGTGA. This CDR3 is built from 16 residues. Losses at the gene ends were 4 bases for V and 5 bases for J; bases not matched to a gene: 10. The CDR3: CASSSRSSGGKDTQYF. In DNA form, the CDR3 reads TGTGCCAGCAGCTCCCGATCAAGCGGGGGGAAAGATACGCAGTATTTT.

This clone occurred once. CDR3: CASSLSGTAIGTEAFF. The CDR3 nucleotides are TGTGCCAGCAGCTTGTCCGGGACAGCCATAGGAACTGAAGCTTTCTTT. This chain connects TRBV5-6 to TRBJ1-1, with 7 positions matching TRBD1. CDR1 SGHDT and CDR2 YYEEEE come from the germline V gene. The CDR3 loop spans 16 amino acids. With 1 base clipped from V and 5 bases from J, the junction kept 11 bases outside the gene matches.

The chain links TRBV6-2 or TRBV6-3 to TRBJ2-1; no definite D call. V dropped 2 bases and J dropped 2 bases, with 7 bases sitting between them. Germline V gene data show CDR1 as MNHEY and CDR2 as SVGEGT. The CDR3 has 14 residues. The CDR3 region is CASSYRQAYNEQFF. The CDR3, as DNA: TGTGCCAGCAGTTACAGGCAGGCCTACAATGAGCAGTTCTTC.

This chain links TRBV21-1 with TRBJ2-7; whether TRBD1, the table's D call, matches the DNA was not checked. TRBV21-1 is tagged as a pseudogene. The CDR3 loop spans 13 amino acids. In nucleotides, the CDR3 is TGTGCCAGCAGCGAGGACAGGGCCTACGAGCAGTACTTC. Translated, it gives CASSEDRAYEQYF.

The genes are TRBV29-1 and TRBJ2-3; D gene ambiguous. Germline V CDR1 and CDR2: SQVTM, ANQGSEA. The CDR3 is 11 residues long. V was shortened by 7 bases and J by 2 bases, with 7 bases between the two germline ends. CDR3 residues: CSGAITDTQYF. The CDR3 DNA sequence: TGCAGCGGCGCCATCACAGATACGCAGTATTTT.

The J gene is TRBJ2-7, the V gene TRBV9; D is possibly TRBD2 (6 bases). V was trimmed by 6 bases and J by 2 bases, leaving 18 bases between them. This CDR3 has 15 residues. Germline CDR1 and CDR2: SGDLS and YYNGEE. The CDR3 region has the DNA TGTGCCAGCACCCCGGGGGACTCCCCTACCTACGAGCAGTACTTC. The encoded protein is CASTPGDSPTYEQYF. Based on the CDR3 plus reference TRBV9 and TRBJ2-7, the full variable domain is DSGVTQTPKHLITATGQRVTLRCSPRSGDLSVYWYQQSLDQGLQFLIQYYNGEERAKGNILERFSAQQFPDLHSELNLSSLELGDSALYFCASTPGDSPTYEQYFGPGTRLTVT.

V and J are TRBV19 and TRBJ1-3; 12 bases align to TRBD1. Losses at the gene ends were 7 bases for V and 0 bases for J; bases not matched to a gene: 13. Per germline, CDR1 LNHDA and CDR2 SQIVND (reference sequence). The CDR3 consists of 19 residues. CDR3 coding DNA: TGTGCCAGTACTCTACTGGGGACAGGGGGCTTGAGCTCTGGAAACACCATATATTTT. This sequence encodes CASTLLGTGGLSSGNTIYF. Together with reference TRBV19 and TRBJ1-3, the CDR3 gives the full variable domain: DGGITQSPKYLFRKEGQNVTLSCEQNLNHDAMYWYRQDPGQGLRLIYYSQIVNDFQKGDIAEGYSVSREKKESFPLTVTSAQKNPTAFYLCASTLLGTGGLSSGNTIYFGEGSWLTVV.

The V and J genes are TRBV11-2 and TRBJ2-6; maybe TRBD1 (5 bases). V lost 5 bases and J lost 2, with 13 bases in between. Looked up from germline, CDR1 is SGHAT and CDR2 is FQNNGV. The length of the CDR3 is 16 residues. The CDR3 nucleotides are TGTGCCAGCAGCCCCGAAGGGGTACCTGGGGCCAACGTCCTGACTTTC. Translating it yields CASSPEGVPGANVLTF. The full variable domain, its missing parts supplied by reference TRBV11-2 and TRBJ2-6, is EAGVAQSPRYKIIEKRQSVAFWCNPISGHATLYWYQQILGQGPKLLIQFQNNGVVDDSQLPKDRFSAERLKGVDSTLKIQPAKLEDSAVYLCASSPEGVPGANVLTFGAGSRLTVL.

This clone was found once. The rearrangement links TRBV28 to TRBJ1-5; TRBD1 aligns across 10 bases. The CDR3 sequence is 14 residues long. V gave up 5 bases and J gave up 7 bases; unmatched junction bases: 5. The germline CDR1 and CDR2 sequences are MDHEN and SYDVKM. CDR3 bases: TGTGCCAGCAGTCGGGACAGGGGACGCCAGCCCCAGCATTTT. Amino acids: CASSRDRGRQPQHF. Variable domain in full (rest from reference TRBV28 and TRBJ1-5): DVKVTQSSRYLVKRTGEKVFLECVQDMDHENMFWYRQDPGLGLRLIYFSYDVKMKEKGDIPEGYSVSREKKERFSLILESASTNQTSMYLCASSRDRGRQPQHFGDGTRLSIL.

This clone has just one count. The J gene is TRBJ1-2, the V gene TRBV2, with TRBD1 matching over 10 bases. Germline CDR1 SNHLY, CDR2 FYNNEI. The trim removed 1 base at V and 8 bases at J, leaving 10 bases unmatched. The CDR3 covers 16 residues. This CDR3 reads CASSEVAGQGLAGYTF. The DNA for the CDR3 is TGTGCCAGCAGTGAAGTAGCGGGACAGGGGTTAGCGGGCTACACCTTC.

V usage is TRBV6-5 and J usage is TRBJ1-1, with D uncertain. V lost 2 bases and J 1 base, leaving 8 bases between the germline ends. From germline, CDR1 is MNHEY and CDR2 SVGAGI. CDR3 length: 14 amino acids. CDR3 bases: TGTGCCAGCAGTTACGGCCGCAGGAACACTGAAGCTTTCTTT. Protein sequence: CASSYGRRNTEAFF.

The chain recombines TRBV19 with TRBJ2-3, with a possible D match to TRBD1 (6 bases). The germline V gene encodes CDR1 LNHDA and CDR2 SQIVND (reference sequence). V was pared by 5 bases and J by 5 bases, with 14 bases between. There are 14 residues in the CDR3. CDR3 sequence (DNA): TGTGCCAGTAGTGTTTCAGGGGCTTTAGATACGCAGTATTTT. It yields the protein CASSVSGALDTQYF.

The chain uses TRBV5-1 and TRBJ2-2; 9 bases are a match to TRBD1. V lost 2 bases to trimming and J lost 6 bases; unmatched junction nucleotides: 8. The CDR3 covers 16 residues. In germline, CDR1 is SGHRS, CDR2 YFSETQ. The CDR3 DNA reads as TGCGCCAGCAGCTTTCAGGGACAGGGCGCCGCCGGGGAGCTGTTTTTT. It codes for CASSFQGQGAAGELFF.

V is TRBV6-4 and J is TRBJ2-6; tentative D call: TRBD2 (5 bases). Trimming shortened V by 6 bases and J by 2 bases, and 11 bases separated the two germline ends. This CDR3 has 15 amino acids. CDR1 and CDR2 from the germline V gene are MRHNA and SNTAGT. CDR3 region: CASSDTRTGANVLTF. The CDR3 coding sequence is TGTGCCAGCAGCGACACTAGGACTGGGGCCAACGTCCTGACTTTC.

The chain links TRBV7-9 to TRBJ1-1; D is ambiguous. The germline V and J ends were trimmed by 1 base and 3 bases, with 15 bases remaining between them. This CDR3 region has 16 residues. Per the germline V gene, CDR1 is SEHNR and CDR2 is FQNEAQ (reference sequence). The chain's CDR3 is CASSLGGVQSYTEAFF. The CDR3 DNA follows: TGTGCCAGCAGCTTAGGTGGTGTTCAGTCGTACACTGAAGCTTTCTTT. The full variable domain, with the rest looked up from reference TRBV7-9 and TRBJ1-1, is DTGVSQNPRHKITKRGQNVTFRCDPISEHNRLYWYRQTLGQGPEFLTYFQNEAQLEKSRLLSDRFSAERPKGSFSTLEIQRTEQGDSAMYLCASSLGGVQSYTEAFFGQGTRLTVV.

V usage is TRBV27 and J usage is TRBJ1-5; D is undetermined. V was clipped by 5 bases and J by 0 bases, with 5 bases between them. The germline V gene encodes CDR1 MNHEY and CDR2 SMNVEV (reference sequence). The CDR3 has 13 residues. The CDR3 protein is CASSPNSNQPQHF. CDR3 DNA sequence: TGTGCCAGCAGTCCTAATAGCAATCAGCCCCAGCATTTT.

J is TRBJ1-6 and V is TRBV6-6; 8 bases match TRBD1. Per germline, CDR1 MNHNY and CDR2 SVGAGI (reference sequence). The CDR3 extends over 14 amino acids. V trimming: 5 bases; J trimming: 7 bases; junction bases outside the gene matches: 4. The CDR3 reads CASSQTGVNSPLHF. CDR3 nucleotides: TGTGCCAGCAGTCAGACAGGGGTGAATTCACCCCTCCACTTT.

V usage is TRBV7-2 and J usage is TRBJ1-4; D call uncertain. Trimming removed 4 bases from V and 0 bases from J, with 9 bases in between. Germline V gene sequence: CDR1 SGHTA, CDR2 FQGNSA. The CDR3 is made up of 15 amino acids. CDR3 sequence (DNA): TGTGCCAGCAGCTCCGTCGGGTCAACTAATGAAAAACTGTTTTTT. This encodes CASSSVGSTNEKLFF.

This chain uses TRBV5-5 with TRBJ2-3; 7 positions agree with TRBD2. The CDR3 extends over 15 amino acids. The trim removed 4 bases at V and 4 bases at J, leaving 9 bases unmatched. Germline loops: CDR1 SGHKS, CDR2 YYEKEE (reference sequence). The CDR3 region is CASSSGTHEADTQYF. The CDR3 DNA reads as TGTGCCAGCAGCAGCGGGACCCACGAGGCAGATACGCAGTATTTT.

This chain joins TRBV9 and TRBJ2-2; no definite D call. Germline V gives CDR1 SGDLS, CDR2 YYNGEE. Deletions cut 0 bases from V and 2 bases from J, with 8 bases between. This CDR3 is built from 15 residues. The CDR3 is CASSVELLNTGELFF. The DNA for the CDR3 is TGTGCCAGCAGCGTAGAACTATTAAACACCGGGGAGCTGTTTTTT.

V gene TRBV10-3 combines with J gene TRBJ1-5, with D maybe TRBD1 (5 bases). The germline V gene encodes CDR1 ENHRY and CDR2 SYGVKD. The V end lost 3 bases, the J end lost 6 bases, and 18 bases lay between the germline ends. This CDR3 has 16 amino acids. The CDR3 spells CAISERPPAGGQPQHF. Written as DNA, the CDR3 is TGTGCCATCAGTGAAAGGCCTCCGGCGGGGGGTCAGCCCCAGCATTTT.

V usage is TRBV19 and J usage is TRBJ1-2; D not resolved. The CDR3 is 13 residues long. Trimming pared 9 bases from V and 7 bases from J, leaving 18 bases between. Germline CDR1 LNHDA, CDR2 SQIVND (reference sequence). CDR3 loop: CASREDLISGYTF. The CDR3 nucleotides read TGTGCCAGCCGGGAGGACCTTATTAGTGGCTACACCTTC.

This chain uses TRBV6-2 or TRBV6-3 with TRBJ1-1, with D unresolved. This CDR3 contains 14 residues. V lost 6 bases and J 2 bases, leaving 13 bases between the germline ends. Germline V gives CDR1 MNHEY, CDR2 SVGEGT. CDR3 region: CASSPREPNTEAFF. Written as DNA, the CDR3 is TGTGCCAGCAGCCCACGGGAGCCTAACACTGAAGCTTTCTTT.

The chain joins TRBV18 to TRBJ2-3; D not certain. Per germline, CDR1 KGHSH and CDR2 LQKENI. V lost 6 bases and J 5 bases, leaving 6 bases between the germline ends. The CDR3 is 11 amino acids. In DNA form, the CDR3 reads TGTGCCAGCTCGCGCCAAGATACGCAGTATTTT. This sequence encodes CASSRQDTQYF.

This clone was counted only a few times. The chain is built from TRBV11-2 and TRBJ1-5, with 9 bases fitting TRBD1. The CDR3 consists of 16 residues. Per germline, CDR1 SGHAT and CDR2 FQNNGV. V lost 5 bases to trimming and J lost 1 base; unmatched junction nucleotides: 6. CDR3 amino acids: CASSPGQGMSNQPQHF. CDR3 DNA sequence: TGTGCCAGCAGCCCGGGACAGGGCATGAGCAATCAGCCCCAGCATTTT. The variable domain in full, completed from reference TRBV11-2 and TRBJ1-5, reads EAGVAQSPRYKIIEKRQSVAFWCNPISGHATLYWYQQILGQGPKLLIQFQNNGVVDDSQLPKDRFSAERLKGVDSTLKIQPAKLEDSAVYLCASSPGQGMSNQPQHFGDGTRLSIL.

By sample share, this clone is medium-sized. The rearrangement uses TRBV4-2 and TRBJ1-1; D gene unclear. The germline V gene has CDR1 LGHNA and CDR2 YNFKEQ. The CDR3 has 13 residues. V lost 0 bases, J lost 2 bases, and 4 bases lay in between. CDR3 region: CASSQEANTEAFF. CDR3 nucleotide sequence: TGTGCCAGCAGCCAAGAGGCCAACACTGAAGCTTTCTTT.

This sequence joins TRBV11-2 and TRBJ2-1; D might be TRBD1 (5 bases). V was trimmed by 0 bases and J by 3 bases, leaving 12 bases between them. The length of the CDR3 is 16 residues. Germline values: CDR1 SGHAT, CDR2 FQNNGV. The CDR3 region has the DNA TGTGCCAGCAGCTTAGAGGGCAGGGCTTTCTACAATGAGCAGTTCTTC. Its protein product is CASSLEGRAFYNEQFF.

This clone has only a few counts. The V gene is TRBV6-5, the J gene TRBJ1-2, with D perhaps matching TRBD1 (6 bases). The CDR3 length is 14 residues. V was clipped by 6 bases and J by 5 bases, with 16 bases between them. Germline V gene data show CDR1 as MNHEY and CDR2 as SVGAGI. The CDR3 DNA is TGTGCCAGCAGCTCCGGGACAAACTTTTATGGCTACACCTTC. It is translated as CASSSGTNFYGYTF.